A single sample is the source of the 2 T cell receptor beta chains below, sequenced in a study of T cell repertoires in cytomegalovirus infection. One entry per CDR3 protein results from TCRdb running MiXCR on the reads. The data show hundreds of thousands of distinct CDR3 sequences, almost 30% seen once. For these TCRs, the target antigens are not known. This material consisted of cultured PBMCs, taken from culture after CMV antigen stimulation. The receptors here all came from a human donor in good health (CMV status not recorded). Some clones in this sample may be carry-over from other donors' samples.

The rearrangement links TRBV6-5 to TRBJ2-7, with D maybe TRBD2 (5 bases). V was shortened by 0 bases and J by 5 bases, with 14 bases between the two germline ends. This CDR3 contains 15 residues. Germline V gene data show CDR1 as MNHEY and CDR2 as SVGAGI. CDR3: CASSYSTLRRDEQYF. CDR3 DNA sequence: TGTGCCAGCAGTTACTCGACTCTGAGGCGGGACGAGCAGTACTTC.

This clonotype has at least ten counts. This sequence joins TRBV7-2 and TRBJ2-1; 10 nucleotides agree with TRBD2. This CDR3 contains 18 residues. The junction had 12 bases not matched to a gene; V was cut back by 7 bases and J by 0 bases. Germline values: CDR1 SGHTA, CDR2 FQGNSA. The CDR3 is CASTTRPSGGSSYNEQFF. CDR3 DNA: TGTGCCAGCACCACTCGGCCTAGCGGGGGCAGCTCCTACAATGAGCAGTTCTTC.